Sequencing of this T cell receptor (beta chain) was carried out in a study of CD8 T cells in Susac syndrome. The authors carried out high-throughput sequencing of TCR beta. They applied it to CD8+ and CD4+ T cells obtained from blood. V lost 4 bases and J lost 2, with 11 bases in between. The CDR3 sequence is 13 residues long. Germline V gene data show CDR1 as GTSNPN and CDR2 as SVGIG (reference sequence). Roughly 0.45 to 1 ug RNA was reverse transcribed with random hexamers. Amplification of TCR beta CDR3 used immunoSEQ multiplex PCR across 54 Vbeta and 13 Jbeta. In TCRdb, the immunoSEQ multiplex PCR reads were re-called with MiXCR into one record per CDR3 protein. This table holds some 120,000 distinct CDR3 sequences, approximately 94% found once.

The TCR comes from a human donor with multiple sclerosis. This chain links TRBV30 with TRBJ1-2; no reliable D call. The sequencing sample was made of CD4+ T cells from PBMCs. CDR3 residues: CAWNLAGNYGYTF. CDR3 DNA sequence: TGTGCCTGGAACTTAGCGGGGAACTATGGCTACACCTTC.